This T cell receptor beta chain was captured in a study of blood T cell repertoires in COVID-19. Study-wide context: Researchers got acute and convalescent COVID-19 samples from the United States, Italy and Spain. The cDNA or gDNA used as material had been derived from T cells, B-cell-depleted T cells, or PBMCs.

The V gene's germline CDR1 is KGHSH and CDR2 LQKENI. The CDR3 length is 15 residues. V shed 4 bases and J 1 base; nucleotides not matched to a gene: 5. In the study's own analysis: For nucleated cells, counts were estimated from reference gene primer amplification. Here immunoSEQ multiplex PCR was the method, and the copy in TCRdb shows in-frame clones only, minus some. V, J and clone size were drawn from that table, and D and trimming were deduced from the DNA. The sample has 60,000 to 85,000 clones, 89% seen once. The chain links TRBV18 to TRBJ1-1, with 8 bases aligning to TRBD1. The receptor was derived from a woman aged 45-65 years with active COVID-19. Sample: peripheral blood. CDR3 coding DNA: TGTGCCAGCTCACGGATGGGACAGGAGAACACTGAAGCTTTCTTT. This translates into CASSRMGQENTEAFF.